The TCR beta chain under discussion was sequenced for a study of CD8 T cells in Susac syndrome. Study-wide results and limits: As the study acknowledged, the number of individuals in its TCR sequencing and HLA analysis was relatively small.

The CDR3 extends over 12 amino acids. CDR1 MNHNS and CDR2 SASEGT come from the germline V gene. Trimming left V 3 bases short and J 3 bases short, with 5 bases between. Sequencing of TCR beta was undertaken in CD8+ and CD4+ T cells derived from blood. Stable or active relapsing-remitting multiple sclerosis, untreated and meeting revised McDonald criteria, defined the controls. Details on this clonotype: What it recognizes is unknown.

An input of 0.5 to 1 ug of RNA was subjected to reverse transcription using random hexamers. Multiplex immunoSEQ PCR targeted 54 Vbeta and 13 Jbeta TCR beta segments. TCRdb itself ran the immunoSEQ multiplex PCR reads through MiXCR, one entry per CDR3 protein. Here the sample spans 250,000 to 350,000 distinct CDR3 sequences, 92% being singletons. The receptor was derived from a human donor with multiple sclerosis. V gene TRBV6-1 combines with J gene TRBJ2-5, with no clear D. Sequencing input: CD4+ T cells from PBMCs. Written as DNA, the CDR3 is TGTGCCAGCAGTGAGATAGAAGAGACCCAGTACTTC. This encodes CASSEIEETQYF.